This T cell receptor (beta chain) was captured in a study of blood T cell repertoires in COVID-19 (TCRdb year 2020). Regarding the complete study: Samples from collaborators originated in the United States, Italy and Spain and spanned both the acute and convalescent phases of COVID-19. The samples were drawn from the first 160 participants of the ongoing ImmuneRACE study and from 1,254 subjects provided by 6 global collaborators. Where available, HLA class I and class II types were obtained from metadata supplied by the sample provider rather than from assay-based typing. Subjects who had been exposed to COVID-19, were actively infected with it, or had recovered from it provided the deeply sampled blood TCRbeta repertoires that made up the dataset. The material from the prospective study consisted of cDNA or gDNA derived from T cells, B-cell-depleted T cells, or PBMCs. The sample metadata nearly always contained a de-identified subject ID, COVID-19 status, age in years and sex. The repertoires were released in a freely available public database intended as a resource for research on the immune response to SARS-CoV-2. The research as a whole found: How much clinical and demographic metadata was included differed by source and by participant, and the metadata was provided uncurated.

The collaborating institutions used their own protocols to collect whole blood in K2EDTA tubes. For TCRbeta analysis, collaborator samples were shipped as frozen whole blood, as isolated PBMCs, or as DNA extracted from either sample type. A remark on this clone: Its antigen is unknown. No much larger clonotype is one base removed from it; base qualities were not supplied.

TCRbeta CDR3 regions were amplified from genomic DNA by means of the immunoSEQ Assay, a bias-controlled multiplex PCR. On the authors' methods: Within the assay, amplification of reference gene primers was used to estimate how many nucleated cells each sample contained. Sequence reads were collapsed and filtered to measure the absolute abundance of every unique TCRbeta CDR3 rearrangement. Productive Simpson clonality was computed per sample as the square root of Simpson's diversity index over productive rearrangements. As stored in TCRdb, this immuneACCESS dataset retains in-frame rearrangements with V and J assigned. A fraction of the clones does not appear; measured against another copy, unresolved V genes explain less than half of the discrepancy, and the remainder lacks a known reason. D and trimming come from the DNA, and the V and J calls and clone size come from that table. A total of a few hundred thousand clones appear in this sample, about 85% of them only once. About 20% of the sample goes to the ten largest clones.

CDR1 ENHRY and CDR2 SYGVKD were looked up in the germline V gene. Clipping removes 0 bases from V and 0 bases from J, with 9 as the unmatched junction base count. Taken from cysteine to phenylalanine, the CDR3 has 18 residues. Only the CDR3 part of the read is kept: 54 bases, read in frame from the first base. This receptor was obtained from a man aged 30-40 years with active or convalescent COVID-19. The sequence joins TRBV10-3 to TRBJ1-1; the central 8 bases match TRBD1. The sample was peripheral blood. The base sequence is TGTGCCATCAGTGAGTCGGGCGGTTACAGGGGGATGAACACTGAAGCTTTCTTT. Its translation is CAISESGGYRGMNTEAFF.